This TCR beta chain was sequenced in a study of shared clonotypes between healthy human individuals. This clone has only one observation. The repertoire was sequenced with immunoSEQ multiplex PCR; TCRdb's copy has only in-frame clones and lacks some. There are 600,000 to 750,000 clones in the sample; less than 95% occur only once, and about 33% lies in the top ten. CDR1 is SGHKS and CDR2 is YYEKEE in the germline V gene (reference sequence). There are 16 residues in the CDR3. Trimming removed 4 bases at V and 8 bases at J, with 21 bases between. The sequence was obtained from a young man in good health. Some clones in this sample may be carry-over from other donors' samples. Input material: memory CD8+ T cells from PBMCs. Subset of the sample: CD45RO+ cells pooled with CCR7-negative TemRA cells. The rearrangement links TRBV5-5 to TRBJ2-2; D is perhaps TRBD1 or TRBD2 (6 bases each). The chain's CDR3 is CASSGRGTWSEGELFF. The CDR3 nucleotides read TGTGCCAGCAGCGGCCGGGGGACATGGTCAGAAGGGGAGCTGTTTTTT.